What follows describes a single TCR beta chain. Its antigen is currently unknown. The sample originates from a study of T cell responses to AZD1222 COVID-19 vaccine. Findings of the study overall: The donor cohort was predominantly white British with a female majority, and clonal diversity may have been underestimated. In the spike-specific TCR repertoire, nearly half reportedly target unmutated variant regions. Spike-specific TCR breadth and depth grew following two AZD1222 doses.

The length of the CDR3 is 12 residues. V was cut by 0 bases and J by 7 bases, with 7 bases left in between. Germline CDR1 and CDR2: SGHDT and YYEEEE. Assay: immunoSEQ multiplex PCR; the TCRdb copy retains only in-frame clones and omits some. Of some 140,000 clones listed, about 86% were seen once; the top ten hold 5.5%. The receptor comes from an adult in good health. The material was peripheral blood, obtained on day 0 of MenACWY control vaccination. The chain carries TRBV5-6 and TRBJ1-1; no definite D call. In DNA, the CDR3 is TGTGCCAGCAGCTTGGTGGAGGGTGAAGCTTTCTTT. Residues: CASSLVEGEAFF.